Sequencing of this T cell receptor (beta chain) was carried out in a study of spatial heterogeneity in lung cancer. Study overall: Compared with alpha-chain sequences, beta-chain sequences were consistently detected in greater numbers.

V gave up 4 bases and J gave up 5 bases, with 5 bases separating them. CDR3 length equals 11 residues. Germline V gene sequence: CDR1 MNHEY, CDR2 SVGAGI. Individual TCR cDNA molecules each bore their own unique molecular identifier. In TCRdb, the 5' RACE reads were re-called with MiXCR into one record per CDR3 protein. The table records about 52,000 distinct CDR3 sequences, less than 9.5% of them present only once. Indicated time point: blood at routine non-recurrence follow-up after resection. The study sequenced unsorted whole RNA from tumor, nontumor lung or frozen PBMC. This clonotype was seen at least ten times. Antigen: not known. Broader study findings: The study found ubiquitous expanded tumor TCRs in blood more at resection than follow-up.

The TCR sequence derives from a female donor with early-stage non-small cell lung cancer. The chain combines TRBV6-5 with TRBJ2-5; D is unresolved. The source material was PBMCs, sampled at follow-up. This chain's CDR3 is CASSSGETQYF. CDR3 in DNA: TGTGCCAGCAGTTCCGGGGAGACCCAGTACTTC.